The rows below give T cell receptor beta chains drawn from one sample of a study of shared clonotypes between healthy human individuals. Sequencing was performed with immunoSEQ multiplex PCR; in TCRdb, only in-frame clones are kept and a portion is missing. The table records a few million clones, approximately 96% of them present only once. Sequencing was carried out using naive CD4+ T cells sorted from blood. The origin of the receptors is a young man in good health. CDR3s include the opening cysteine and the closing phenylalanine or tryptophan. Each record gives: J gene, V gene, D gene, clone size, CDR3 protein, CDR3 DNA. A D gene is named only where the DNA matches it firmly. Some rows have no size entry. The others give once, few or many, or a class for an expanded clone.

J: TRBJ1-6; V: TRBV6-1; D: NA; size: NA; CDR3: CASTPPGKSSPLHF; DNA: TGTGCCAGCACCCCCCCGGGGAAGAGTTCACCCCTCCACTTT
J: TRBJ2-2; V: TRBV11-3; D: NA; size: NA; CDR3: CASSLGWRQDTGELFF; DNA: TGTGCCAGCAGCTTAGGCTGGCGGCAAGACACCGGGGAGCTGTTTTTT
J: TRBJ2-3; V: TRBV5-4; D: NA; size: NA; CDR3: CASSLAPDTQYF; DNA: TGTGCCAGCAGCTTGGCCCCAGATACGCAGTATTTT
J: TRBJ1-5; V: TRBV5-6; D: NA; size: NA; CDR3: CASSFGGQGPYQPQHF; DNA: TGTGCCAGCAGCTTTGGGGGTCAGGGACCTTATCAGCCCCAGCATTTT
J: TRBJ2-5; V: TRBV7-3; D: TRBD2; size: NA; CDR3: CASSIFGLAGEETQYF; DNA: TGTGCCAGCAGCATATTCGGACTAGCGGGGGAAGAGACCCAGTACTTC
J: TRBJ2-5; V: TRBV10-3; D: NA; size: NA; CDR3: CAISESGGETQYF; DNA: TGTGCCATCAGTGAGTCAGGGGGGGAGACCCAGTACTTC
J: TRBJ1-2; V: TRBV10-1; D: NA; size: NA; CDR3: CASSELRGLGYTF; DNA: TGCGCCAGCAGTGAGCTCCGGGGCCTTGGCTACACCTTC
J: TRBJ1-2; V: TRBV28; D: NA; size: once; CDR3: CASSFPQGLLGYTF; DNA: TGTGCCAGCAGTTTCCCTCAGGGGCTTCTTGGCTACACCTTC
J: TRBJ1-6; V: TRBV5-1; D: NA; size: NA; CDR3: CASSPDGLNSPLHF; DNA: TGCGCCAGCAGCCCGGACGGACTTAATTCACCCCTCCACTTT
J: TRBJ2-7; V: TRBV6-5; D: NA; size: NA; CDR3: CASSYGSQYEQYF; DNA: TGTGCCAGCAGTTACGGGTCACAATACGAGCAGTACTTC
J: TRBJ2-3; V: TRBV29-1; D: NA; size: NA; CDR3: CSVDQGTDTQYF; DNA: TGCAGCGTTGATCAGGGCACAGATACGCAGTATTTT
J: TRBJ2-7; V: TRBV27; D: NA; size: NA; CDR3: CASSLEQGTYEQYF; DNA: TGTGCCAGCAGTTTAGAACAGGGTACCTACGAGCAGTACTTC
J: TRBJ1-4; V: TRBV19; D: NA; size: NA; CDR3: CASTPRNSANEKLFF; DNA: TGTGCCAGTACTCCAAGGAACAGTGCTAATGAAAAACTGTTTTTT
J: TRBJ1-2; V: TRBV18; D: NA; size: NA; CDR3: CASSIDINYGYTF; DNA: TGTGCCAGCTCAATCGACATTAACTATGGCTACACCTTC
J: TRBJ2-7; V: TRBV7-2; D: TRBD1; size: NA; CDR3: CASSPWTGMDPEQYF; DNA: TGTGCCAGCAGCCCTTGGACAGGGATGGACCCCGAGCAGTACTTC
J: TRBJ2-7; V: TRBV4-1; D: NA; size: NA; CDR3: CASSLGDTLDREQYF; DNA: TGCGCCAGCAGCCTGGGGGACACCCTCGACCGGGAGCAGTACTTC
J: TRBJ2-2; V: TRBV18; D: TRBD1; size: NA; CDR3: CASSPRTGAPGELFF; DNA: TGTGCCAGCTCACCACGGACAGGGGCACCCGGGGAGCTGTTTTTT
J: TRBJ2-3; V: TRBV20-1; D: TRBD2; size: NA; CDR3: CSARAGGLHF; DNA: TGCAGTGCTAGAGCGGGGGGTCTCCATTTT
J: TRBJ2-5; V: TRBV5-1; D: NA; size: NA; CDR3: CASSLDSGDQETQYF; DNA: TGCGCCAGCAGCTTGGACAGCGGCGACCAAGAGACCCAGTACTTC
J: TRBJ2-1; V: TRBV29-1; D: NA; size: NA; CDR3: CSVEDRDVWGEQFF; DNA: TGCAGCGTTGAAGACAGGGACGTTTGGGGTGAGCAGTTCTTC
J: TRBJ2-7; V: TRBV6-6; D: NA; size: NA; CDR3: CASKGTLNSYEQYF; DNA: TGTGCCAGTAAAGGGACACTTAACTCCTACGAGCAGTACTTC
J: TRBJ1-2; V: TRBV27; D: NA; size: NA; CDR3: CASSFRGSRGYTF; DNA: TGTGCCAGCAGTTTCCGGGGGAGTCGGGGCTACACCTTC
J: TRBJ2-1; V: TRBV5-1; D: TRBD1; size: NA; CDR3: CASSFDRAFNEQFF; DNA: TGTGCCAGCAGCTTCGACAGGGCTTTCAATGAGCAGTTCTTC
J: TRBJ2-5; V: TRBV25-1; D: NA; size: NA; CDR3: CASSVAGRTTVETQYF; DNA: TGTGCCAGCAGTGTTGCGGGGCGGACCACCGTGGAGACCCAGTACTTC
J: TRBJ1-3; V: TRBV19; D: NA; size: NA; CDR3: CASRPNDRRSGNTIYF; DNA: TGTGCCAGTAGACCTAATGACAGGCGCTCTGGAAACACCATATATTTT
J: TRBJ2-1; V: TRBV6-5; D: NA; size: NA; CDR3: CASSETFPQFF; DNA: TGTGCCAGCAGTGAAACGTTCCCTCAGTTCTTC
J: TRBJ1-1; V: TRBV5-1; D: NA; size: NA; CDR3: CASSLSREGEAFF; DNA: TGCGCCAGCAGCTTGTCCAGGGAAGGTGAAGCTTTCTTT
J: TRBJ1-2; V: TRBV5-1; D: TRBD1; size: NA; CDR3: CASSPDRGQYYGYTF; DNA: TGCGCCAGCAGCCCCGACAGGGGGCAATACTATGGCTACACCTTC
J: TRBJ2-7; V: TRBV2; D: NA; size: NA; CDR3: CASSDNSYEQYF; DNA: TGTGCCAGCAGTGACAACTCCTACGAGCAGTACTTC
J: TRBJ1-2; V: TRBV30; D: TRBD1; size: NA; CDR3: CAWSLGTEVFGYTF; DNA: TGTGCCTGGAGCCTCGGGACAGAGGTTTTTGGCTACACCTTC
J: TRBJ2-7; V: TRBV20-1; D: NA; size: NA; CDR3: CSAGDGYEQYF; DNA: TGCAGTGCAGGGGACGGCTACGAGCAGTACTTC
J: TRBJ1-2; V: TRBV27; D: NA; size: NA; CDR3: CASSYREANYGYTF; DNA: TGTGCCAGCAGTTACAGGGAGGCCAACTATGGCTACACCTTC
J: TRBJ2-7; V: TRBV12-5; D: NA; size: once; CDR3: CASGGGLRLHEQYF; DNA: TGTGCTAGTGGGGGGGGATTACGTCTCCACGAGCAGTACTTC
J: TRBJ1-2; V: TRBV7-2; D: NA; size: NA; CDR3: CASSLPGTYYGYTF; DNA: TGTGCCAGCAGCTTACCAGGGACCTACTATGGCTACACCTTC
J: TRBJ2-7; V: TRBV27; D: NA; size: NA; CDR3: CASSLRDTRVSEQYF; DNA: TGTGCCAGCAGTTTACGGGACACCCGGGTCTCCGAGCAGTACTTC
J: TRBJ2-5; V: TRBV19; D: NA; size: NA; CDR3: CASSTPGEGARYPQETQYF; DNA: TGTGCCAGTAGTACCCCCGGCGAAGGGGCGAGATACCCGCAAGAGACCCAGTACTTC
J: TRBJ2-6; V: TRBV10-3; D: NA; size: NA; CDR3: CAISEERAGSGANVLTF; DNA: TGTGCCATCAGTGAGGAGCGGGCGGGATCTGGGGCCAACGTCCTGACTTTC
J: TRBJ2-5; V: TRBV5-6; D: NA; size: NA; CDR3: CASSLKVGGEYF; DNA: TGTGCCAGCAGCTTGAAGGTGGGAGGCGAGTACTTC
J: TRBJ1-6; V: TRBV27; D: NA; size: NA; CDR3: CASSSLVGPLHF; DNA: TGTGCCAGCAGTTCACTAGTGGGACCCCTCCACTTT
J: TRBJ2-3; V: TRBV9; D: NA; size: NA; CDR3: CASSPHSGYELDTQYF; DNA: TGTGCCAGCAGCCCCCACTCTGGGTACGAGTTAGATACGCAGTATTTT
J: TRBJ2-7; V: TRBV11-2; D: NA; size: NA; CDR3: CASSSLVGPPPYEQYF; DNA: TGTGCCAGCAGCTCCCTGGTGGGTCCTCCCCCCTACGAGCAGTACTTC
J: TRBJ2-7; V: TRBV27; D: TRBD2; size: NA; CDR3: CASSARTSGSYEQYF; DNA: TGTGCCAGCAGTGCCCGGACTAGCGGGAGTTACGAGCAGTACTTC
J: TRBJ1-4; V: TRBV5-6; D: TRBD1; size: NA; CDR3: CASSYGQGGLVGTNEKLFF; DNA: TGTGCCAGCAGCTATGGACAGGGCGGTTTGGTTGGAACTAATGAAAAACTGTTTTTT
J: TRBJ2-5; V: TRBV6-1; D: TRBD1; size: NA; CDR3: CASSEAVGGGGQETQYF; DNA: TGTGCCAGCAGTGAAGCGGTAGGGGGCGGTGGGCAAGAGACCCAGTACTTC
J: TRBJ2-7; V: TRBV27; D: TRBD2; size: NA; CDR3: CASSASGLAHYEQYF; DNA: TGTGCCAGCAGTGCCTCGGGACTAGCCCACTACGAGCAGTACTTC
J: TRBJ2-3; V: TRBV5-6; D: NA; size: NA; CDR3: CASSFWQGTSTDTQYF; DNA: TGTGCCAGCAGCTTCTGGCAGGGGACTAGCACAGATACGCAGTATTTT
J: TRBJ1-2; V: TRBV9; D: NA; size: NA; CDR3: CASSVATSPNYGYTF; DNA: TGTGCCAGCAGCGTAGCTACGAGTCCTAACTATGGCTACACCTTC
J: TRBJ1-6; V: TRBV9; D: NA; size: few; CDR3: CASSVEGGGSPLHF; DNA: TGTGCCAGCAGCGTAGAGGGGGGCGGTTCACCCCTCCACTTT
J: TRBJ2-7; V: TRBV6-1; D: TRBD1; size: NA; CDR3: CASSERTGLAEQYF; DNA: TGTGCCAGCAGTGAACGGACAGGCCTCGCCGAGCAGTACTTC